The sequence of this T cell receptor beta chain was determined in a study of T-cell memory formation after mild COVID-19. Study-level information: Clusters of TCRs were largely donor specific.

Regarding this clonotype: Its antigen is still unknown.

CDR1 and CDR2 from the germline V gene are MNHEY and SVGEGT. CDR3 length: 15 amino acids. Germline trimming cut 6 bases from V and 4 bases from J; bases unmatched to any gene: 10. TCRdb analysed the 5' RACE reads with MiXCR anew, one entry per CDR3 protein. This table has about 340,000 distinct CDR3 sequences, roughly 13% appearing once. Study-wide points: The pre-infection memory compartment contained some responding clones, suggesting cross-reactive memory joined. CD8+ contracting clones occupied EMRA, while CD4+ ones occupied mainly CM and EM.

The chain recombines TRBV6-2 or TRBV6-3 with TRBJ1-1; 8 nucleotides line up with TRBD1. Sequences were obtained from PBMCs or a T cell subset sorted from them (not recorded which). This TCR derives from a young man who had mild COVID-19 (a few samples of this study predate the infection). Cell type and time point are not known. The CDR3 DNA reads TGTGCCAGCAGAACTCAGGGGGCCAAGGGCACTGAAGCTTTCTTT. It is translated as CASRTQGAKGTEAFF.